Following are 19 T cell receptor beta chains from one sample sequenced in a study of T cells in Graves' hyperthyroidism and ophthalmopathy. RNA transcripts served as the template for amplifying TCR beta CDR3 regions. HTBI primers drove first-round RT-PCR of the TCR CDR3. TCRdb reprocessed the multiplex PCR reads via MiXCR and lists one record per CDR3 protein. The sample gives some 400,000 distinct CDR3 sequences, roughly 14% of which show up once; around 20% is in the top ten. Sequencing was done on a sample of blood. These receptors originate from a man aged 25-45 years with Graves' hyperthyroidism that later progressed to Graves' ophthalmopathy.

CDR3 loop: CASYPGYSGANVLTF. DNA of the CDR3: TGTGCCAGCTACCCCGGGTACTCTGGGGCCAACGTCCTGACTTTC. This chain joins TRBV2 and TRBJ2-6; no clear D. V lost 8 bases, J lost 0 bases, and 11 bases lay in between. CDR3 length equals 15 residues. Germline-derived CDR1 and CDR2 are SNHLY and FYNNEI.

The table lists this clonotype with a count of one. The chain recombines TRBV5-1 with TRBJ2-7; D gene uncertain. Trimming left V 3 bases short and J 3 bases short, with 7 bases between. CDR1 and CDR2 from the germline V gene are SGHRS and YFSETQ. The CDR3 extends over 12 amino acids. This chain's CDR3 is CASSYANYEQYF. CDR3 nucleotide sequence: TGCGCCAGCAGCTATGCTAACTACGAGCAGTACTTC. Drawing the rest from reference TRBV5-1 and TRBJ2-7, the complete variable domain is KAGVTQTPRYLIKTRGQQVTLSCSPISGHRSVSWYQQTPGQGLQFLFEYFSETQRNKGNFPGRFSGRQFSNSRSEMNVSTLELGDSALYLCASSYANYEQYFGPGTRLTVT.

This clonotype was observed at least ten times. The V gene is TRBV5-1, the J gene TRBJ2-1; weak D call: TRBD1 (5 bases). The CDR3 contains 16 residues. Germline CDR1 is SGHRS and CDR2 is YFSETQ. Trimming removed 1 base at V and 4 bases at J, with 15 bases between. The CDR3 is CASSLTAGFPYNEQFF. CDR3 DNA sequence: TGCGCCAGCAGCTTGACCGCAGGGTTCCCTTACAATGAGCAGTTCTTC.

This clonotype occurred many times. The chain carries TRBV18 and TRBJ2-7; D possibly corresponds to TRBD1 (6 bases). The V gene's germline CDR1 is KGHSH and CDR2 LQKENI. Trimming removed 6 bases from V and 6 bases from J, with 21 bases in between. The CDR3 has 15 amino acids. DNA for the CDR3: TGTGCCAGCTCCCGCGCTAGACAGGAGATGGGCGAGCAGTACTTC. It is translated as CASSRARQEMGEQYF.

This clonotype occurred many times. The chain has TRBV2 and TRBJ2-5; 7 bases line up with TRBD1. This CDR3 contains 15 residues. CDR1 and CDR2 from the germline V gene are SNHLY and FYNNEI. The J segment lost 1 base and the V segment lost 6 bases, leaving 8 bases of the junction unmatched. The chain's CDR3 is CASSLDRAGQETQYF. The CDR3 nucleotides are TGTGCCAGCAGCCTCGACAGGGCAGGCCAAGAGACCCAGTACTTC.

Ten or more counts support this clonotype. The genes are TRBV27 and TRBJ2-2; D might be TRBD1 (5 bases). V was pared by 4 bases and J by 3 bases, with 21 bases between. CDR1 and CDR2 (germline): MNHEY, SMNVEV (reference sequence). The CDR3 sequence is 18 residues long. The CDR3 DNA reads TGTGCCAGCAGTTCACTATCCCCGAAGGGGTACGACACCGGGGAGCTGTTTTTT. Its translation is CASSSLSPKGYDTGELFF.

V and J are TRBV12-3 or TRBV12-4 and TRBJ2-2; perhaps TRBD2 as D (5 bases). V was cut by 1 base and J by 7 bases, with 10 bases left in between. The CDR3 is 14 amino acids. The CDR3 is CASSLGAGSGELFF. The CDR3, as DNA: TGTGCCAGCAGTTTAGGTGCGGGTAGCGGGGAGCTGTTTTTT.

This chain uses TRBV2 with TRBJ1-6, with TRBD1 matching 7 bases. With V trimmed by 6 bases and J by 7 bases, 9 bases remained unmatched. The CDR3 consists of 15 residues. Germline assignment: CDR1 SNHLY and CDR2 FYNNEI. The CDR3 DNA is TGTGCCAGCAGGTCAGGGGGTGTCGGGAATTCACCCCTCCACTTT. It is translated as CASRSGGVGNSPLHF.

This clonotype has ten or more counts. The rearrangement uses TRBV10-3 and TRBJ1-1; TRBD1 might be the D (5 bases). The CDR3 is 14 amino acids. Between the trimmed V and J ends, which lost 10 bases and 2 bases, there was a span of 17 bases. Germline lookup yields CDR1 ENHRY and CDR2 SYGVKD. The DNA for the CDR3 is TGTGCCACCCAGGAGGGGCTGGGTAACACTGAAGCTTTCTTT. It encodes CATQEGLGNTEAFF.

The chain joins TRBV5-6 to TRBJ1-1; no reliable D call. From germline, CDR1 is SGHDT and CDR2 YYEEEE. V was clipped by 2 bases and J by 1 base, with 15 bases between them. This CDR3 is built from 16 residues. The CDR3 DNA reads as TGTGCCAGCAGCTTTATATCCAATTACCCGAACACTGAAGCTTTCTTT. Translation: CASSFISNYPNTEAFF.

This clonotype appeared many times. This sequence joins TRBV20-1 and TRBJ2-7, with a possible D match to TRBD1 (6 bases). CDR3 length: 13 amino acids. Trimming took 1 base from V and 4 from J, leaving 11 bases between them. Per germline, CDR1 DFQATT and CDR2 SNEGSKA (reference sequence). The CDR3 loop is CSARGQDFYEQYF. CDR3 nucleotide sequence: TGCAGTGCTAGAGGACAGGATTTTTACGAGCAGTACTTC.

The sample holds many counts of this clonotype. V gene TRBV10-3 combines with J gene TRBJ1-1; no clear D gene. Trimming took off 4 bases at V and 1 base at J, with 16 bases between the two ends. CDR1 is ENHRY and CDR2 is SYGVKD in the germline V gene. This CDR3 region has 16 residues. The CDR3 protein is CAISGIKGGPNTEAFF. CDR3 nucleotide sequence: TGTGCCATCAGTGGTATCAAGGGAGGGCCGAACACTGAAGCTTTCTTT.

This clonotype came up many times. The chain joins TRBV7-8 to TRBJ1-5, with unresolved D. The CDR3 has 17 amino acids. V was pared by 1 base and J by 0 bases, with 13 bases between. CDR1 is SGHVS, CDR2 FQNEAQ, per germline. This CDR3 is CASSLEERGISNQPQHF. DNA for the CDR3: TGTGCCAGCAGCTTAGAGGAGCGCGGGATTAGCAATCAGCCCCAGCATTTT. Drawing the rest from reference TRBV7-8 and TRBJ1-5, the complete variable domain is GAGVSQSPRYKVAKRGQDVALRCDPISGHVSLFWYQQALGQGPEFLTYFQNEAQLDKSGLPSDRFFAERPEGSVSTLKIQRTQQEDSAVYLCASSLEERGISNQPQHFGDGTRLSIL.

In this sample, this clonotype turned up a few times. V gene TRBV11-2 combines with J gene TRBJ2-7; D is perhaps TRBD1 (5 bases). Trimming took off 4 bases at V and 5 bases at J, with 18 bases between the two ends. The CDR3 has 15 amino acids. CDR1 is SGHAT, CDR2 FQNNGV, per germline. The DNA for the CDR3 is TGTGCCAGCAGCTCCTGGGGCAGAGCCCCTGACGAGCAGTACTTC. This translates into CASSSWGRAPDEQYF.

V and J are TRBV2 and TRBJ2-4; D is undetermined. V was shortened by 1 base and J by 0 bases, with 4 bases between the two germline ends. Germline V gene sequence: CDR1 SNHLY, CDR2 FYNNEI. The CDR3 is 14 amino acids. The CDR3 bases are TGTGCCAGCAGTGAAGAGCTAGCCAAAAACATTCAGTACTTC. Translated, it gives CASSEELAKNIQYF.

V usage is TRBV6-1 and J usage is TRBJ1-4; D perhaps matches TRBD1 (6 bases). CDR3 size: 13 residues. Trimming removed 6 bases from V and 8 bases from J, with 13 bases in between. Germline V gene sequence: CDR1 MNHNS, CDR2 SASEGT. CDR3 loop: CASRGHKKEKLFF. CDR3 bases: TGTGCCAGCAGGGGACACAAAAAAGAAAAACTGTTTTTT.

This clonotype has at least ten counts. The rearrangement uses TRBV20-1 and TRBJ1-1; 7 bases map to TRBD1. Germline values: CDR1 DFQATT, CDR2 SNEGSKA (reference sequence). This CDR3 has 13 residues. V lost 6 bases and J lost 3; bases outside the gene matches: 7. In nucleotides, the CDR3 is TGCAGTGCGGACCGACAGGGCTACACTGAAGCTTTCTTT. It translates to CSADRQGYTEAFF.

The chain combines TRBV20-1 with TRBJ1-2, with TRBD1 as a possible D gene (5 bases). V was cut by 7 bases and J by 8 bases, with 17 bases left in between. Germline V gene sequence: CDR1 DFQATT, CDR2 SNEGSKA (reference sequence). CDR3 length: 12 amino acids. The DNA for the CDR3 is TGCAGTGGTGTTTGGGGGAAAGAGGGCTACACCTTC. Translation gives CSGVWGKEGYTF.

This clonotype was seen at least ten times. The V call is TRBV11-3, the J call TRBJ1-1; D not certain. The germline V gene has CDR1 SGHNT and CDR2 YENEEA. The germline V and J ends were trimmed by 1 base and 0 bases, with 9 bases remaining between them. This CDR3 contains 15 residues. The CDR3: CASSLGVAMNTEAFF. CDR3 sequence (DNA): TGTGCCAGCAGCTTAGGGGTTGCGATGAACACTGAAGCTTTCTTT.